What follows describes a single TCR beta chain. What it binds is not known. Repertoires were generated with immunoSEQ multiplex PCR, while TCRdb's copy carries only in-frame clones and drops some. The sample yields about 19,000 clones, roughly four fifths seen once. Sequencing followed a ViraFEST assay step that expanded antigen-specific CD4+ T cells with viral peptide pools. Subsequent to approximately 9 days of culture, CD4+ T cells were isolated. From March to December 2020, the person had a SARS-CoV-2 infection that was confirmed by PCR. It was with about 10 IU/ml IL-2 and around 10 ug/ml peptides that two million PBMC per well were cultured. This entry is derived from a study of vaccination effects on CD4 cells after COVID-19. Across the whole study: The study obtained samples from a couple of convalescent patients 16 days and one week before vaccination. Study-wide results and limits: In the late period after vaccination, infection- and vaccine-induced clones contracted markedly.

J was trimmed by 13 bases and V by 3 bases; bases with no gene match: 12. Per germline, CDR1 SGDLS and CDR2 YYNGEE. The CDR3 is made up of 15 amino acids. The starting material was CD4+ T cells from PBMCs cultured with SARS-CoV-2 spike peptides, obtained before COVID-19 vaccination. The V and J genes are TRBV9 and TRBJ1-6, with 8 bases fitting TRBD1. The clonotype originates from a human donor who had a prior SARS-CoV-2 infection. The CDR3 coding sequence is TGTGCCAGCAGCGCTGAAGGACAGGGTCGGGGGCCCCTCCACTTT. Its protein is CASSAEGQGRGPLHF.